This T cell receptor (beta chain) was captured in a study of radiotherapy plus CTLA-4 blockade in lung cancer. In the study overall: Disease control was present in under 35% of patients, and objective responses in 18%.

Profiling relied on immunoSEQ multiplex PCR, and the TCRdb table lists in-frame clones only, not all of them. The data contain around 99,000 clones, about 90% of them singletons. Note on this clone: Its antigen is as yet unknown.

Ipilimumab-mediated CTLA-4 blockade plus focal radiation was given to patients having chemo-refractory metastatic non-small-cell lung cancer. The V and J ends lost 10 bases and 0 bases, in that order; junction bases with no gene match: 11. This CDR3 is built from 15 residues. In germline, CDR1 is LNHDA, CDR2 SQIVND (reference sequence). Study-wide results and caveats: In blood, early T cell clone dynamics reportedly predicted response best, together with interferon-beta.

This TCR came from a human donor with non-small cell lung cancer that progressed on radiotherapy plus ipilimumab. The sequenced sample was peripheral blood, obtained from a patient treated with radiotherapy plus ipilimumab. V is TRBV19 and J is TRBJ2-7; the match to TRBD1 covers 8 bases. CDR3 sequence: CATSQGAVLSYEQYF. CDR3 coding DNA: TGTGCCACCTCTCAGGGGGCGGTCCTCTCCTACGAGCAGTACTTC.